Shown below are 13 T cell receptor beta chains from a single sample sequenced in a study of T cell responses to AZD1222 COVID-19 vaccine. Clones were read by immunoSEQ multiplex PCR, and TCRdb kept only the in-frame ones, dropping some. The table records roughly 170,000 clones, 70% to 90% of them present only once. Sequenced material: peripheral blood, taken on day 0 of AZD1222 vaccination. These TCRs come from an adult in good health.

This chain uses TRBV6-5 with TRBJ1-5; D uncertain. Looked up from germline, CDR1 is MNHEY and CDR2 is SVGAGI. V lost 7 bases and J lost 3, with 13 bases in between. CDR3 length: 14 amino acids. CDR3 nucleotide sequence: TGTGCCAGCACCGCCGAGTCAGTCAATCAGCCCCAGCATTTT. The encoded protein is CASTAESVNQPQHF.

CDR3 in DNA: TGTGCCAGCAGCGCGATCCCCGGGGAGACCCAGTACTTC. It specifies CASSAIPGETQYF. The V call is TRBV14, the J call TRBJ2-5; D is undetermined. Germline CDR1 reads SGHDN; CDR2 reads FVKESK. The CDR3 is 13 amino acids. Trimming took off 5 bases at V and 5 bases at J, with 12 bases between the two ends.

J is TRBJ2-3 and V is TRBV7-2; 8 bases map to TRBD1. After removal of 5 bases from V and 1 base from J, the junction contained 2 bases not matched to a gene. The CDR3 is 14 residues long. Germline V CDR1 and CDR2: SGHTA, FQGNSA. The CDR3 DNA follows: TGTGCCAGCAGCGGACAGGGTCGCACAGATACGCAGTATTTT. Protein sequence: CASSGQGRTDTQYF. Full variable domain (outside the CDR3, taken from reference TRBV7-2 and TRBJ2-3): GAGVSQSPSNKVTEKGKDVELRCDPISGHTALYWYRQSLGQGLEFLIYFQGNSAPDKSGLPSDRFSAERTGGSVSTLTIQRTQQEDSAVYLCASSGQGRTDTQYFGPGTRLTVL.

The chain employs TRBV4-1 and TRBJ2-3; 11 bases map to TRBD2. Looked up from germline, CDR1 is MGHRA and CDR2 is YSYEKL. V shed 3 bases and J 0 bases; nucleotides not matched to a gene: 8. CDR3 length: 18 amino acids. The CDR3 loop is CASSHVGTSGTSTDTQYF. CDR3 nucleotide sequence: TGCGCCAGCAGCCACGTCGGGACTAGCGGAACTAGCACAGATACGCAGTATTTT.

CDR3 sequence reads: CASRTESPGNTIYF. The CDR3 region has the DNA TGTGCCAGTAGGACGGAGAGCCCTGGAAACACCATATATTTT. The chain uses TRBV19 and TRBJ1-3; D call uncertain. CDR1 LNHDA and CDR2 SQIVND come from the germline V gene (reference sequence). CDR3 length equals 14 residues. The germline V and J ends were trimmed by 6 bases and 2 bases, with 11 bases remaining between them. Supplemented by reference TRBV19 and TRBJ1-3, the full variable domain reads DGGITQSPKYLFRKEGQNVTLSCEQNLNHDAMYWYRQDPGQGLRLIYYSQIVNDFQKGDIAEGYSVSREKKESFPLTVTSAQKNPTAFYLCASRTESPGNTIYFGEGSWLTVV.

This clone has just one count. The chain carries TRBV11-2 and TRBJ1-6, with a tentative D call TRBD1 (6 bases). Germline assignment: CDR1 SGHAT and CDR2 FQNNGV. This CDR3 is built from 17 residues. Trimming took off 6 bases at V and 1 base at J, with 16 bases between the two ends. The CDR3 spells CASRSGQSWSYNSPLHF. CDR3 DNA: TGTGCCAGCAGATCCGGACAGTCGTGGTCCTATAATTCACCCCTCCACTTT. Drawing the rest from reference TRBV11-2 and TRBJ1-6, the complete variable domain is EAGVAQSPRYKIIEKRQSVAFWCNPISGHATLYWYQQILGQGPKLLIQFQNNGVVDDSQLPKDRFSAERLKGVDSTLKIQPAKLEDSAVYLCASRSGQSWSYNSPLHFGNGTRLTVT.

The DNA of the CDR3 is TGTGCCAGCAGAGGGCCTTGGCGGGAGGGCCGGGATACGCAGTATTTT. It specifies CASRGPWREGRDTQYF. The chain has TRBV21-1 and TRBJ2-3; the table's D call, TRBD2, has no DNA check behind it. TRBV21-1 constitutes a pseudogene. CDR3 length: 16 residues.

The genes are TRBV5-4 and TRBJ1-2, with D perhaps TRBD1 (6 bases). This CDR3 comprises 14 residues. CDR1 SGHNT and CDR2 YYREEE come from the germline V gene (reference sequence). Between the trimmed V and J ends, which lost 4 bases and 7 bases, there was a span of 17 bases. CDR3 amino acids: CASSPTGTLLGYTF. DNA of the CDR3: TGTGCCAGCAGCCCGACCGGGACATTACTTGGCTACACCTTC. Full variable domain (missing parts from reference TRBV5-4 and TRBJ1-2): ETGVTQSPTHLIKTRGQQVTLRCSSQSGHNTVSWYQQALGQGPQFIFQYYREEENGRGNFPPRFSGLQFPNYSSELNVNALELDDSALYLCASSPTGTLLGYTFGSGTRLTVV.

V gene TRBV27 combines with J gene TRBJ2-7, with TRBD1 matching over 8 bases. The CDR3 runs 15 residues. Looked up from germline, CDR1 is MNHEY and CDR2 is SMNVEV (reference sequence). V was pared by 5 bases and J by 1 base, with 7 bases of the junction left unmatched. This CDR3 is CASSPQGVASYEQYF. Here the CDR3 DNA reads TGTGCCAGCAGTCCACAGGGGGTAGCGTCCTACGAGCAGTACTTC.

The chain is built from TRBV6-5 and TRBJ1-1; TRBD1 is a possible D gene (6 bases). The CDR3 totals 14 residues. CDR1 is MNHEY and CDR2 is SVGAGI in the germline V gene. V lost 6 bases to trimming and J lost 7 bases, with 18 bases between them. DNA for the CDR3: TGTGCCAGCAGCCCGGACAGAGAAGGGTTTGAAGCTTTCTTT. Residues: CASSPDREGFEAFF.

The chain links TRBV5-3 to TRBJ2-4, with D maybe TRBD1 (6 bases). TRBV5-3 is flagged as an ORF with uncertain function. The V and J ends lost 9 bases and 3 bases respectively, with 13 bases between them. CDR3 length equals 13 residues. As DNA, the CDR3 is TGTGCCAAAACAGGGAAAGTCAAAAACATTCAGTACTTC. Residues: CAKTGKVKNIQYF.

V gene TRBV30 combines with J gene TRBJ1-1, with D unresolved. V lost 3 bases, J lost 0 bases, and 8 bases lay in between. This CDR3 contains 13 residues. Germline CDR1 and CDR2: GTSNPN and SVGIG (reference sequence). The CDR3 is CAWSPGLNTEAFF. CDR3 coding DNA: TGTGCCTGGAGCCCAGGCTTGAACACTGAAGCTTTCTTT.

The chain has TRBV3-1 (or the pseudogene TRBV3-2) and TRBJ2-5; TRBD2 matches 10 bases. Trimming cost V 1 base and J 3 bases; bases outside gene matches: 5. Per germline, CDR1 LGHDT and CDR2 YNNKEL (reference sequence). The CDR3 loop spans 16 amino acids. This CDR3 is CASSQGLAGEEETQYF. CDR3 nucleotide sequence: TGTGCCAGCAGCCAAGGGCTAGCGGGAGAGGAAGAGACCCAGTACTTC.